A single sample gave rise to the 28 T cell receptor beta chains below, sequenced in a study of Ad26.COV2.S vaccination and SARS-CoV-2 variants. Treatment reported: over 15 received Ad26.COV2.S at low or high dose, single or two shots; several received placebo; per-sample allocation not given. Material that was analyzed had been drawn on day 63 after the first vaccine or placebo injection. Method: immunoSEQ multiplex PCR; TCRdb's copy keeps in-frame clones and lacks some. The sample carries about 480,000 clones, 87% recorded once. This specimen was peripheral blood, taken in a trial of Ad26.COV2.S vaccine versus placebo. These receptors came from a person aged 18-60 years who received the Ad26.COV2.S COVID-19 vaccine or a placebo.

The chain combines TRBV19 with TRBJ2-4; D gene uncertain. CDR1 is LNHDA, CDR2 SQIVND, per germline (reference sequence). Trimming removed 4 bases from V and 1 base from J, with 8 bases in between. The length of the CDR3 is 14 residues. The DNA of the CDR3 is TGTGCCAGTAGTAAGGTTGAGGCCAAAAACATTCAGTACTTC. This translates into CASSKVEAKNIQYF.

The chain employs TRBV27 and TRBJ2-7; tentative D call: TRBD1 (6 bases). The germline V gene encodes CDR1 MNHEY and CDR2 SMNVEV (reference sequence). The ends were cut back, 5 bases at V and 4 bases at J, with 15 bases in the middle. The CDR3 has 14 amino acids. The CDR3 nucleotides are TGTGCCAGCAGTCCATGGACAGATTCGTACGAGCAGTACTTC. Protein: CASSPWTDSYEQYF.

The chain links TRBV11-2 to TRBJ1-4; 9 bases align to TRBD1. The germline CDR1 and CDR2 sequences are SGHAT and FQNNGV. This CDR3 region has 15 residues. Trimming cost V 8 bases and J 5 bases; bases outside gene matches: 9. The CDR3 loop is CASANRGQGNEKLFF. Here the CDR3 DNA reads TGTGCCAGCGCCAATCGAGGACAGGGGAATGAAAAACTGTTTTTT.

The gene calls are TRBV9 and TRBJ2-1; D is possibly TRBD2 (6 bases). V was trimmed by 0 bases and J by 9 bases, leaving 19 bases between them. Germline assignment: CDR1 SGDLS and CDR2 YYNGEE. The CDR3 extends over 16 amino acids. CDR3: CASSVAGDVAVSEQFF. The CDR3 region has the DNA TGTGCCAGCAGCGTAGCTGGGGACGTAGCGGTCAGTGAGCAGTTCTTC.

V gene TRBV6-5 combines with J gene TRBJ1-1, with D maybe TRBD1 (5 bases). CDR3 size: 14 residues. The V gene lost 9 bases and the J gene lost 1 base, with 15 bases spanning the gap. Germline assignment: CDR1 MNHEY and CDR2 SVGAGI. The CDR3, as DNA: TGTGCCAGTATGGGCGGGACCTGGAACACTGAAGCTTTCTTT. This codes for CASMGGTWNTEAFF.

This chain connects TRBV6-2 or TRBV6-3 to TRBJ1-2; 7 bases align to TRBD1. CDR1 and CDR2 from the germline V gene are MNHEY and SVGEGT. V lost 2 bases and J lost 0; bases outside the gene matches: 9. This CDR3 has 17 amino acids. CDR3 protein: CASSYPTGAQANYGYTF. The CDR3 DNA reads as TGTGCCAGCAGTTACCCAACAGGGGCGCAAGCTAACTATGGCTACACCTTC.

This chain uses TRBV5-5 with TRBJ1-5; a weak D match, TRBD1 (5 bases). The CDR3 totals 15 residues. Germline CDR1 SGHKS, CDR2 YYEKEE (reference sequence). V lost 1 base and J lost 1, with 9 bases in between. The CDR3 sequence is CASSLSWGSNQPQHF. The CDR3 region has the DNA TGTGCCAGCAGCTTGTCATGGGGGAGCAATCAGCCCCAGCATTTT.

The gene calls are TRBV7-3 and TRBJ1-1; the match to TRBD1 covers 8 bases. CDR3 length equals 15 residues. Germline trimming cut 5 bases from V and 0 bases from J; bases unmatched to any gene: 5. The germline V gene has CDR1 SGHTA and CDR2 FQGTGA. The CDR3 DNA sequence: TGTGCCAGCAGCGACTGGACAGGGATGAACACTGAAGCTTTCTTT. Translation: CASSDWTGMNTEAFF. Variable domain in full (rest from reference TRBV7-3 and TRBJ1-1): GAGVSQTPSNKVTEKGKYVELRCDPISGHTALYWYRQSLGQGPEFLIYFQGTGAADDSGLPNDRFFAVRPEGSVSTLKIQRTERGDSAVYLCASSDWTGMNTEAFFGQGTRLTVV.

This clone was seen only once. The chain uses TRBV6-5 and TRBJ2-1, with TRBD1 matching 12 bases. CDR1 and CDR2 from the germline V gene are MNHEY and SVGAGI. Germline trimming cut 2 bases from V and 9 bases from J; bases unmatched to any gene: 2. The CDR3 is 14 residues long. CDR3 residues: CASSYGTGGGEQFF. CDR3 DNA: TGTGCCAGCAGTTACGGGACAGGGGGCGGTGAGCAGTTCTTC.

This chain links TRBV19 with TRBJ2-1, with 9 bases identical to TRBD1. This CDR3 has 17 residues. Germline V lookup: CDR1 LNHDA, CDR2 SQIVND (reference sequence). V lost 3 bases to trimming and J lost 7 bases; unmatched junction nucleotides: 13. The CDR3 sequence is CASSIRFWGQGFNEQFF. CDR3 nucleotides: TGTGCCAGTAGTATTCGGTTTTGGGGACAGGGATTTAATGAGCAGTTCTTC.

As to this clone: The junction departs from the called germline gene at one end, perhaps through a read error. This chain connects TRBV4-2 to TRBJ2-2, with 11 bases lining up with TRBD2. The V gene's germline CDR1 is LGHNA and CDR2 YNFKEQ. The CDR3 has 19 amino acids. Here the CDR3 reads CASSQESSRGLAVTRELFF. The CDR3 DNA reads as TGTGCCAGCAGCCAAGAGTCTTCGCGGGGACTAGCGGTCACCAGGGAGCTGTTTTTT.

The genes are TRBV7-3 and TRBJ2-5; D unclear. The ends were cut back, 3 bases at V and 5 bases at J, with 10 bases in the middle. The germline V gene has CDR1 SGHTA and CDR2 FQGTGA. CDR3 size: 13 residues. DNA for the CDR3: TGTGCCAGCAGCTTTGGGGTGGGGGAGACCCAGTACTTC. Translated: CASSFGVGETQYF.

V is TRBV7-2 and J is TRBJ1-1, with D hard to call. The V gene's germline CDR1 is SGHTA and CDR2 FQGNSA. The CDR3 has 14 residues. Trimming removed 3 bases from V and 1 base from J, with 9 bases in between. CDR3 in amino acids: CASSFSKGNTEAFF. The CDR3, as DNA: TGTGCCAGCAGCTTTTCAAAGGGGAACACTGAAGCTTTCTTT. Complete variable domain (other parts from reference TRBV7-2 and TRBJ1-1): GAGVSQSPSNKVTEKGKDVELRCDPISGHTALYWYRQSLGQGLEFLIYFQGNSAPDKSGLPSDRFSAERTGGSVSTLTIQRTQQEDSAVYLCASSFSKGNTEAFFGQGTRLTVV.

The chain recombines TRBV7-2 with TRBJ2-5; 8 bases map to TRBD2. This CDR3 region has 16 residues. Germline V gene sequence: CDR1 SGHTA, CDR2 FQGNSA. V lost 1 base to trimming and J lost 6 bases; unmatched junction nucleotides: 10. The CDR3 sequence is CASSLVSGRAVKTQYF. The CDR3 coding sequence is TGTGCCAGCAGCTTAGTGTCCGGGAGGGCGGTTAAGACCCAGTACTTC.

J is TRBJ1-3 and V is TRBV28; the D is unclear. Trimming took 2 bases from V and 4 from J, leaving 15 bases between them. Germline V gene sequence: CDR1 MDHEN, CDR2 SYDVKM. The CDR3 loop spans 16 amino acids. CDR3 sequence: CASSLGLSTAGNTIYF. The DNA of the CDR3 is TGTGCCAGCAGTTTAGGTCTTAGCACAGCCGGAAACACCATATATTTT.

The chain joins TRBV7-2 to TRBJ2-3, with D perhaps given as TRBD1 or TRBD2 (5 bases each). Germline loops: CDR1 SGHTA, CDR2 FQGNSA. V lost 3 bases and J 5 bases, leaving 9 bases between the germline ends. The CDR3 is 13 amino acids. CDR3 in amino acids: CASSFGTGDTQYF. The CDR3 DNA reads as TGTGCCAGCAGCTTCGGGACGGGAGATACGCAGTATTTT.

The chain joins TRBV1 to TRBJ1-2; no DNA check was done on the table's D call, TRBD1. TRBV1 is assigned pseudogene status. CDR3 length: 14 amino acids. DNA for the CDR3: TGCACCAGCAGCCAGAGGACAGCGAACTATGGCTACACCTTC. It specifies CTSSQRTANYGYTF.

The chain couples TRBV30 to TRBJ1-1; D ambiguous. Trimming pared 4 bases from V and 1 base from J, leaving 10 bases between. In germline, CDR1 is GTSNPN, CDR2 SVGIG (reference sequence). The CDR3 consists of 13 residues. This CDR3 reads CAWTPSRNTEAFF. The CDR3 DNA follows: TGTGCCTGGACCCCCTCACGGAACACTGAAGCTTTCTTT.

This clone was found once. The same CDR3 can be traced to other DNA sequences in this sample. The rearrangement joins TRBV9 to TRBJ2-7, with 9 positions matching TRBD1. Germline V gene sequence: CDR1 SGDLS, CDR2 YYNGEE. J was trimmed by 0 bases and V by 4 bases; bases with no gene match: 2. This CDR3 spans 14 amino acids. Here the CDR3 DNA reads TGTGCCAGCAGCACGGGACAGGGCTCCTACGAGCAGTACTTC. It translates to CASSTGQGSYEQYF.

The chain couples TRBV29-1 to TRBJ2-7; D not resolved. CDR3 length: 13 residues. Trimming removed 4 bases at V and 1 base at J, with 11 bases between. Germline values: CDR1 SQVTM, CDR2 ANQGSEA. The CDR3 region has the DNA TGCAGCGTTGCATTTCGAAGGTCCTACGAGCAGTACTTC. This sequence encodes CSVAFRRSYEQYF.

The chain couples TRBV29-1 to TRBJ2-5; possible D gene TRBD1, 6 bases. The germline CDR1 and CDR2 sequences are SQVTM and ANQGSEA. V lost 7 bases and J lost 1, with 10 bases in between. The CDR3 runs to 12 residues. In DNA form, the CDR3 reads TGCAGCGCACGGACAGCCCAAGAGACCCAGTACTTC. Translating gives CSARTAQETQYF.

The chain has TRBV7-9 and TRBJ2-1; 7 bases are a match to TRBD2. This CDR3 has 15 residues. The germline gives CDR1 SEHNR, CDR2 FQNEAQ (reference sequence). Trimming at V came to 3 bases and at J to 7 bases, leaving 9 bases not matched to a gene. The CDR3 DNA sequence: TGTGCCAGCAGCTTGGAGACTAGCCCCTGGAATGAGCAGTTCTTC. Encoded protein: CASSLETSPWNEQFF.

For the CDR3, the DNA is TGTGCCAGCAGCGCGGGACAGGGGGCGTTTGGCTACACCTTC. This sequence encodes CASSAGQGAFGYTF. The chain uses TRBV7-3 and TRBJ1-2; TRBD1 matches at 12 bases. This CDR3 has 14 amino acids. With 5 bases clipped from V and 7 bases from J, the junction kept 5 bases outside the gene matches. CDR1 and CDR2 (germline): SGHTA, FQGTGA.

This sequence joins TRBV6-5 and TRBJ2-7, with a tentative D call TRBD1 (6 bases). Germline CDR1 reads MNHEY; CDR2 reads SVGAGI. V was trimmed by 2 bases and J by 3 bases, leaving 14 bases between them. The CDR3 has 15 amino acids. In nucleotides, the CDR3 is TGTGCCAGCAGTTACGCGCCTGGGACAATCTACGAGCAGTACTTC. Translation: CASSYAPGTIYEQYF.

The rearrangement uses TRBV28 and TRBJ2-7, with D possibly TRBD1 on 5 matching bases. The CDR3 spans 15 residues. V shed 2 bases and J shed 2 bases, with 13 bases lying between them. CDR1 MDHEN and CDR2 SYDVKM come from the germline V gene. CDR3 amino acids: CASSLVGHLTYEQYF. DNA of the CDR3: TGTGCCAGCAGTTTAGTAGGACATCTAACCTACGAGCAGTACTTC.

The chain is built from TRBV14 and TRBJ2-3; unclear D gene. CDR1 is SGHDN, CDR2 FVKESK, per germline. Trimming cost V 0 bases and J 4 bases, with 8 bases left between them. The CDR3 contains 14 residues. As DNA, the CDR3 is TGTGCCAGCAGCCAAGATGTCGGCGCAGATACGCAGTATTTT. Translation gives CASSQDVGADTQYF.

The chain has TRBV20-1 and TRBJ2-7; D is ambiguous. This CDR3 contains 14 residues. CDR1 DFQATT and CDR2 SNEGSKA come from the germline V gene (reference sequence). Trimming left V 3 bases short and J 1 base short, with 13 bases between. DNA of the CDR3: TGCAGTGCTAGTCCTACGGTAGGATCCTACGAGCAGTACTTC. Its protein product is CSASPTVGSYEQYF.

This chain uses TRBV6-5 with TRBJ2-2, with TRBD1 as a possible D gene (6 bases). This CDR3 is built from 14 residues. V gave up 8 bases and J gave up 6 bases, with 16 bases separating them. From germline, CDR1 is MNHEY and CDR2 SVGAGI. Here the CDR3 DNA reads TGTGCCAGCGGGTCCGGGACATCGTCCGGGGAGCTGTTTTTT. It specifies CASGSGTSSGELFF.